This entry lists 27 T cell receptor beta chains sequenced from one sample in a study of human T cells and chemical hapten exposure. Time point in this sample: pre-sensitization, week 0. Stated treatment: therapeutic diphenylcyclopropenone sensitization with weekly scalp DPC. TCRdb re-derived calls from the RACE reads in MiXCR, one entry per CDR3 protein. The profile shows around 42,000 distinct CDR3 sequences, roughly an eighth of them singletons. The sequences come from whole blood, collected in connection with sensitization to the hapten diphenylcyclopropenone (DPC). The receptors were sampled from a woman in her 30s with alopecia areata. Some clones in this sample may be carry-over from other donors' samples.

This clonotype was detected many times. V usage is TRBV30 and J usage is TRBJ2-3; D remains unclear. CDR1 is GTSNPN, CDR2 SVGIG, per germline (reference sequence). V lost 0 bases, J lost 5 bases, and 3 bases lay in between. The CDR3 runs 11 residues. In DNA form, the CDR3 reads TGTGCCTGGAGTGTCGAAGATACGCAGTATTTT. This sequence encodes CAWSVEDTQYF.

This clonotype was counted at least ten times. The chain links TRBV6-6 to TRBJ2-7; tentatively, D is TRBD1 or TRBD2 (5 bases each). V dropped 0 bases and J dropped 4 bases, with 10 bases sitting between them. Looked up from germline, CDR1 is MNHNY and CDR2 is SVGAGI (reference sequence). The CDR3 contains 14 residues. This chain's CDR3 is CASSYSTGPYEQYF. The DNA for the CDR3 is TGTGCCAGCAGTTACTCGACGGGACCTTACGAGCAGTACTTC.

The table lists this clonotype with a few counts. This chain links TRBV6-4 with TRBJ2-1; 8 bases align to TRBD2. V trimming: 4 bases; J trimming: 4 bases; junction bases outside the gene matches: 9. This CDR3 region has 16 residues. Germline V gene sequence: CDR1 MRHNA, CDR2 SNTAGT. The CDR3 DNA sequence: TGTGCCAGCAGTGTATCGACGGGAGGGCTGTACAATGAGCAGTTCTTC. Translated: CASSVSTGGLYNEQFF.

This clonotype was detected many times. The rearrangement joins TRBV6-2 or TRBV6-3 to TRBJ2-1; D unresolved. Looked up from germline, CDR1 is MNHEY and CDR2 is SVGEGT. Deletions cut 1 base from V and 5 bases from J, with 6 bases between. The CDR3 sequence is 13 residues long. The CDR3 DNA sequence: TGTGCCAGCAGTTACTTGAGAAACAATGAGCAGTTCTTC. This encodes CASSYLRNNEQFF.

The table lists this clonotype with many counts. CDR3 in amino acids: CASSYSWVEGNEQFF. CDR3 sequence (DNA): TGTGCCAGCAGTTACTCGTGGGTAGAAGGCAATGAGCAGTTCTTC. The gene calls are TRBV6-2 or TRBV6-3 and TRBJ2-1; D gene unclear. Between the trimmed V and J ends, which lost 0 bases and 6 bases, there was a span of 12 bases. The germline gives CDR1 MNHEY, CDR2 SVGEGT. The CDR3 loop spans 15 amino acids.

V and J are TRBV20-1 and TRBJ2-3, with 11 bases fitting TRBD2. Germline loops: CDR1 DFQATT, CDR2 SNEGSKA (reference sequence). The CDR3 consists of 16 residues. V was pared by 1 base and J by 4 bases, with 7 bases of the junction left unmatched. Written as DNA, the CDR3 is TGCAGTGCTAGAGGGATTAGCGGGAGGGCCGCAGATACGCAGTATTTT. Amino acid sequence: CSARGISGRAADTQYF.

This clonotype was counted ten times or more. CDR3 DNA sequence: TGTGCCAGCAGCCTCGGACTAGCGGACCTCTCCTACAATGAGCAGTTCTTC. Amino acids: CASSLGLADLSYNEQFF. The rearrangement uses TRBV4-2 and TRBJ2-1; TRBD2 matches 10 bases. Per the germline V gene, CDR1 is LGHNA and CDR2 is YNFKEQ. Losses at the gene ends were 4 bases for V and 0 bases for J; bases not matched to a gene: 6. The length of the CDR3 is 17 residues.

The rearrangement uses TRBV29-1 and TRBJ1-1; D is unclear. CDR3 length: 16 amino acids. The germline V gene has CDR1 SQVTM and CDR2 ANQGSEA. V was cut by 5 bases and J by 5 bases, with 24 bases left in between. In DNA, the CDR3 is TGCAGCGTTCTAGGTTTCCTCGACGTTCCTTCGACTGAAGCTTTCTTT. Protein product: CSVLGFLDVPSTEAFF.

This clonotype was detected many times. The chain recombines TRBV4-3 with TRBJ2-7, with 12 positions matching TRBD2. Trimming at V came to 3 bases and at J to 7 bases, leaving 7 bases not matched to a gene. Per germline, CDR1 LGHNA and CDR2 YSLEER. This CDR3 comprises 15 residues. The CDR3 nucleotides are TGCGCCAGCAGCCAGCGACTAGCGGGAGCTGAGGAGCAGTACTTC. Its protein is CASSQRLAGAEEQYF.

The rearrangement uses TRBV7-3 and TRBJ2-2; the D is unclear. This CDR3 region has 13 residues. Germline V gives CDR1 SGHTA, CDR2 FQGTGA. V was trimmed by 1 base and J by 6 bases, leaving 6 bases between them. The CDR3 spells CASSLIGSGELFF. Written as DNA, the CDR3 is TGTGCCAGCAGCTTAATCGGTTCCGGGGAGCTGTTTTTT.

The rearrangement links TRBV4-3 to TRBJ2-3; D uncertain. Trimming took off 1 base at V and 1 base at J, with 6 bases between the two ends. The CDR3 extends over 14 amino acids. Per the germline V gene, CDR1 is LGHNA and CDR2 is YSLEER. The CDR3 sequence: CASSQGLGTDTQYF. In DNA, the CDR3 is TGCGCCAGCAGCCAAGGGCTTGGCACAGATACGCAGTATTTT.

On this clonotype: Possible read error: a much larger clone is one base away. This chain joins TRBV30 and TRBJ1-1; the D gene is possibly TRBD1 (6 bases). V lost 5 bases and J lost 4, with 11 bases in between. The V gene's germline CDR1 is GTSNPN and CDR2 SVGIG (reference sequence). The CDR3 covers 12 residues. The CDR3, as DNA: TGTGCCTGGCGTCGGGGGGCCACTGAAGCTTTCTTT. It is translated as CAWRRGATEAFF. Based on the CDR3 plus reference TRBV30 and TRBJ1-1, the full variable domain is SQTIHQWPATLVQPVGSPLSLECTVEGTSNPNLYWYRQAAGRGLQLLFYSVGIGQISSEVPQNLSASRPQDRQFILSSKKLLLSDSGFYLCAWRRGATEAFFGQGTRLTVV.

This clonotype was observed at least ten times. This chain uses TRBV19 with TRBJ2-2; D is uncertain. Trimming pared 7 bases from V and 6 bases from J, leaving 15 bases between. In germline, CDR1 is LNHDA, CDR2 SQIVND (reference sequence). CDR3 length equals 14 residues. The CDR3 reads CASMNYLVPGELFF. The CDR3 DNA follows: TGTGCCAGTATGAACTACCTAGTGCCCGGGGAGCTGTTTTTT.

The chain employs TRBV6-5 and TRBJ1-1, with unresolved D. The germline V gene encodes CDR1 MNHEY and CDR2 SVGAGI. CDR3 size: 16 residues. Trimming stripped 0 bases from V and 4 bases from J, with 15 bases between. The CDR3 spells CASSYSALSGSTEAFF. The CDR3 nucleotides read TGTGCCAGCAGTTACTCGGCCTTATCAGGATCCACTGAAGCTTTCTTT.

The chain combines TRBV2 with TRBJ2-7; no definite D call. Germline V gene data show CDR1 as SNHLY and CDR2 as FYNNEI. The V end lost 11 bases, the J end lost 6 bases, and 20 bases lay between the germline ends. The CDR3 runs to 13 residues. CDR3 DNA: TGTGCCGGAGCCAGCAACCCTCTTTTCGAGCAGTACTTC. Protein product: CAGASNPLFEQYF.

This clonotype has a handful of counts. CDR3 sequence: CASSYGEQYF. CDR3 coding DNA: TGTGCCAGCAGTTACGGCGAGCAGTACTTC. The gene calls are TRBV28 and TRBJ2-7; no clear D gene. The germline V gene has CDR1 MDHEN and CDR2 SYDVKM. V gave up 4 bases and J gave up 6 bases, with 4 bases separating them. The CDR3 runs 10 residues.

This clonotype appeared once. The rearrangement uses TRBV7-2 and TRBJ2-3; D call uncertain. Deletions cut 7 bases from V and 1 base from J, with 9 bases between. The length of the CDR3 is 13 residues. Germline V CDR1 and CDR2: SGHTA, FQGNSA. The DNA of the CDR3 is TGTGCCAGCACCCTTGGGGGCACAGATACGCAGTATTTT. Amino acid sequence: CASTLGGTDTQYF.

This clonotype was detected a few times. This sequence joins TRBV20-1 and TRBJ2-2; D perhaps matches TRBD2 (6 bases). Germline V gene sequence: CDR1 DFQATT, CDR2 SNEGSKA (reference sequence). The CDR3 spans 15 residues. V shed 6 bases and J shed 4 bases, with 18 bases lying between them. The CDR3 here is CSAKPGPGVTGELFF. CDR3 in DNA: TGCAGTGCGAAACCCGGGCCGGGAGTCACCGGGGAGCTGTTTTTT.

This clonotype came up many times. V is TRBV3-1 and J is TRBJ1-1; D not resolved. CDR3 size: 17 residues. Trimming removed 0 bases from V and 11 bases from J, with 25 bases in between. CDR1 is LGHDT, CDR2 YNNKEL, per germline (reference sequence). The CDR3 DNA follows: TGTGCCAGCAGCCAAGATTCGTCAGGCTCTAGGGTTTCCGGGGCTTTCTTT. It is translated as CASSQDSSGSRVSGAFF.

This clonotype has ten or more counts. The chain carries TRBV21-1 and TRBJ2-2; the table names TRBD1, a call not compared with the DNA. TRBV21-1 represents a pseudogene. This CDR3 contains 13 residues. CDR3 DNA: TGTGCCAGCAGCAAAGCTGGGACAGGGGAGCTGTTTTTT. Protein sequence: CASSKAGTGELFF.

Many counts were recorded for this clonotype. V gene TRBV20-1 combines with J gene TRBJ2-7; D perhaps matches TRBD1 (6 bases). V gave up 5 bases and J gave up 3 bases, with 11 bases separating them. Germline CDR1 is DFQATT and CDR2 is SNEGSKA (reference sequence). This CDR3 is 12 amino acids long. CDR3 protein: CSAAQGRYEQYF. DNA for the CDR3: TGCAGTGCTGCACAGGGCCGCTACGAGCAGTACTTC.

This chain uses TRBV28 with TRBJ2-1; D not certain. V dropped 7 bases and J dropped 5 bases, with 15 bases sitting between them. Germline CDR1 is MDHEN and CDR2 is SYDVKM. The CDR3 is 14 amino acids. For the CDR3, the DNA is TGTGCCAGCATCTCGTCAGGTCCCCACAATGAGCAGTTCTTC. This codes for CASISSGPHNEQFF.

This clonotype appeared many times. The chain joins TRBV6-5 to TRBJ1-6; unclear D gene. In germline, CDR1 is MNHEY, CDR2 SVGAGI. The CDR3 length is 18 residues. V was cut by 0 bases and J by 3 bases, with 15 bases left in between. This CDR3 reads CASSYSISPASYNSPLHF. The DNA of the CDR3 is TGTGCCAGCAGTTACTCGATTTCCCCGGCCAGCTATAATTCACCCCTCCACTTT.

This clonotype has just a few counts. The CDR3, as DNA: TGTGCCAGCAGCCACTCGTATCGGACTGGAGACTACAATGAGCAGTTCTTC. Translation gives CASSHSYRTGDYNEQFF. The gene calls are TRBV4-2 and TRBJ2-1; D might be TRBD2 (5 bases). The CDR3 covers 17 residues. V was shortened by 3 bases and J by 3 bases, with 18 bases between the two germline ends. Germline CDR1 LGHNA, CDR2 YNFKEQ.

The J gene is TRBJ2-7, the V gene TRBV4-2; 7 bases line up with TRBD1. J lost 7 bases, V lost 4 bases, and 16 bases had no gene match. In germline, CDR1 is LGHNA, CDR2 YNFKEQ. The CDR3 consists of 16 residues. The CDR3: CASSPVIGTAAWEQYF. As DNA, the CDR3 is TGTGCCAGCAGCCCCGTCATTGGGACAGCCGCTTGGGAGCAGTACTTC.

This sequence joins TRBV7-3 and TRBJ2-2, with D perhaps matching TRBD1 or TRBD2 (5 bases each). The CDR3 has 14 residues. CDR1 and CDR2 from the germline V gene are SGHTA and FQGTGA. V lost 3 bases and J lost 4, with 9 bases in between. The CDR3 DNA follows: TGTGCCAGCAGCTTGGGTGGGACCACCGGGGAGCTGTTTTTT. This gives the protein CASSLGGTTGELFF.

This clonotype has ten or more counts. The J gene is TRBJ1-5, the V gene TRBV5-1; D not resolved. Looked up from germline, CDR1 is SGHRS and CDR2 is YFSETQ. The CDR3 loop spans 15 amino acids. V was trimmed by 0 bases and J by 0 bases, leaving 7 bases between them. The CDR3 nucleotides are TGCGCCAGCAGCTTGGGGACCCCTAGCAATCAGCCCCAGCATTTT. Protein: CASSLGTPSNQPQHF.